A single sample gave rise to the 2 T cell receptor beta chains below, sequenced in a study of T cell repertoires in cytomegalovirus infection. TCRdb itself ran the reads through MiXCR, one entry per CDR3 protein. The table includes about 190,000 distinct CDR3 sequences, approximately 28% detected once. Sequenced input: PBMCs. The source is a human donor in good health (CMV status not recorded). Some clones in this sample may be carry-over from other donors' samples.

The chain has TRBV10-3 and TRBJ1-2; 8 bases align to TRBD1. Germline values: CDR1 ENHRY, CDR2 SYGVKD. V dropped 1 base and J dropped 5; count of bases not matched to a gene: 6. The CDR3 covers 15 residues. Written as DNA, the CDR3 is TGTGCCATCAGTGAGTTGGCAGGGGGCGCGTATGGCTACACCTTC. Its protein product is CAISELAGGAYGYTF.

The V and J genes are TRBV7-6 and TRBJ1-3, with D perhaps TRBD1 (6 bases). Germline-derived CDR1 and CDR2 are SGHVS and FNYEAQ. CDR3 length equals 17 residues. Between the trimmed V and J ends, which lost 4 bases and 4 bases, there was a span of 20 bases. Here the CDR3 reads CASSSYQGLILGNTIYF. CDR3 coding DNA: TGTGCCAGCAGCTCCTACCAGGGGCTTATCCTCGGAAACACCATATATTTT.